This note documents a single T cell receptor beta chain sequence. The antigen remains undetermined. The data were taken from a study of molecular identifiers for immune sequencing clone quantification. Study-wide results and limits: Jurkat TCR RNA from one cell was spiked into about a million naive cells, and it was reportedly detectable there. Naive cells had under 1% of molecules in clones above 20 RNA copies, effectors over 97%.

TCR libraries were built in bulk with a published protocol and specific TCR primers. TCRdb ran MiXCR on the PCR reads and lists one entry per CDR3 protein. The sample contains 40,000 to 45,000 distinct CDR3 sequences, 24% of which appear only once. Using a CD8+CD4-CCR7+CD45RA+ phenotype, naive CD8 T cells were sorted. The CDR3 covers 15 residues. J gave up 0 bases and V 0 bases, and 1 base lay outside the gene matches. Germline CDR1 and CDR2: DFQATT and SNEGSKA (reference sequence). The chain recombines TRBV20-1 with TRBJ2-7; 11 nucleotides align to TRBD2. Sequenced sample: naive CD8+ T cells from blood, with Jurkat cell RNA spiked in. Subset reported: FACS-sorted CD8+CD4-CCR7+CD45RA+ naive T cells. This clonotype was obtained from a human donor in good health. Some libraries in this study had Jurkat cell RNA spiked in. The CDR3 sequence is CSARDTSGSSYEQYF. In nucleotides, the CDR3 is TGCAGTGCTAGAGATACTAGCGGGAGCTCCTACGAGCAGTACTTC.